This T cell receptor beta chain was documented in a study of OX40 agonist ivuxolimab in advanced cancers. V gave up 5 bases and J gave up 6 bases; unmatched junction bases: 9. Germline assignment: CDR1 MRHNA and CDR2 SNTAGT. The CDR3 contains 16 residues. Clones were read by immunoSEQ multiplex PCR, and TCRdb kept only the in-frame ones, dropping some. The data contain about 8,000 clones, approximately 71% of them singletons. The origin of this receptor is an adult with an advanced solid tumor such as melanoma, head and neck, liver or kidney cancer. The chain combines TRBV6-4 with TRBJ2-2, with 10 bases lining up with TRBD2. Specimen: CD4+ or CD8+ T cells sorted from blood, collected in a trial of the OX40 agonist ivuxolimab. The CDR3: CASSPSGGASAGELFF. The CDR3 coding sequence is TGTGCCAGCAGTCCCAGCGGGGGGGCTAGTGCCGGGGAGCTGTTTTTT.